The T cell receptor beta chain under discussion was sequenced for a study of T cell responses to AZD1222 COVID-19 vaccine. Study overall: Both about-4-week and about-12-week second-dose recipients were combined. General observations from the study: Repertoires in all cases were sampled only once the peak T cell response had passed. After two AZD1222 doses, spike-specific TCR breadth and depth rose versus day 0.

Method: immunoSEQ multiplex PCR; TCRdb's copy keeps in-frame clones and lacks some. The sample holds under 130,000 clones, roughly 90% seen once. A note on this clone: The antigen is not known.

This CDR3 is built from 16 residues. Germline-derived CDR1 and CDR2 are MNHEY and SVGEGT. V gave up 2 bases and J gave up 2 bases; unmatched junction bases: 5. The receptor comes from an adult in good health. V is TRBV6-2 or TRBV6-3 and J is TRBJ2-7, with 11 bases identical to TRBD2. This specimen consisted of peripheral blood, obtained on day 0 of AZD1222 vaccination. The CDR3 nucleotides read TGTGCCAGCAGTTACCCTCTAGCGGGAGGACCCTACGAGCAGTACTTC. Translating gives CASSYPLAGGPYEQYF.